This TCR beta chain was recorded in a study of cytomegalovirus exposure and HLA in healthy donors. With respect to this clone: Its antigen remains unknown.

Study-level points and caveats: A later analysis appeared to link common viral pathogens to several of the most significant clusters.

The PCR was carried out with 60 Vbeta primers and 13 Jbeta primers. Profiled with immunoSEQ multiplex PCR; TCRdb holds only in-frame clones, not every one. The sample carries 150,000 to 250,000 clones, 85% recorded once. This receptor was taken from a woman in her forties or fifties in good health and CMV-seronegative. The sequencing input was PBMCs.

CDR3 sequence (DNA): TGCGCCAGCACCCGCCGGGAGGGGTACTACAATGAGCAGTTCTTC. Its protein is CASTRREGYYNEQFF. V is TRBV4-1 and J is TRBJ2-1, with 8 bases matching TRBD2. The germline V gene encodes CDR1 MGHRA and CDR2 YSYEKL. V lost 7 bases, J lost 3 bases, and 8 bases stayed unmatched. The CDR3 spans 15 residues.